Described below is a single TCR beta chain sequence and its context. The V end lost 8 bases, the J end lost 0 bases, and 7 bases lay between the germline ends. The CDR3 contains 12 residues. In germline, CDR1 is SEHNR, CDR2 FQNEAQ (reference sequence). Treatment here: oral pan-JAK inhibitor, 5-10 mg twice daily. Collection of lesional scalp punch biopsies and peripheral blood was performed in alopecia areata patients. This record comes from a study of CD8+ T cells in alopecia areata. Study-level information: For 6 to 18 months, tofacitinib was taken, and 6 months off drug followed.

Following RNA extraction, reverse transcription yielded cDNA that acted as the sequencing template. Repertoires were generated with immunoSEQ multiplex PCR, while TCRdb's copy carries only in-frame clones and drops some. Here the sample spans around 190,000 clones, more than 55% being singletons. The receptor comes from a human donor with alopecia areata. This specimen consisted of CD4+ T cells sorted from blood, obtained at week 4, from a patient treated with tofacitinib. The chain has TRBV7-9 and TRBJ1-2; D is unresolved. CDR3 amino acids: CASLAPNYGYTF. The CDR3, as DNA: TGTGCCAGCTTGGCCCCTAACTATGGCTACACCTTC.